The clone carrying this T cell receptor beta chain came up many times. Its antigen remains unidentified. The entry originates in a study of CD8 T cells in ankylosing spondylitis. For TCR beta, libraries came from quantitative 5'-RACE with molecular barcodes. Using its own MiXCR run on the 5' RACE reads, TCRdb lists one record per CDR3 protein. The sample records a few hundred thousand distinct CDR3 sequences, around 10% being singletons. Germline V gene data show CDR1 as MGHRA and CDR2 as YSYEKL. There are 15 residues in the CDR3. Trimming stripped 0 bases from V and 0 bases from J, with 7 bases between. Study conclusions and caveats: Both synovial fluid and blood in reactive arthritis had previously been reported to carry some motif variants. Disease-linked clones reportedly concentrated significantly in matched ankylosing spondylitis synovial fluid. Those disease-linked clones were CD8+; they were also relatively rare in peripheral blood.

This rearrangement joins TRBV4-1 to TRBJ2-3; D gene uncertain. This clonotype originated in a male donor with ankylosing spondylitis or in good health (not recorded which). The sample taken for sequencing was blood, either unsorted or a sorted T cell fraction (not recorded which). CDR3 DNA: TGCGCCAGCAGCCAAGATGAGGTTAGCACAGATACGCAGTATTTT. Its translation: CASSQDEVSTDTQYF.